The text below deals with one T cell receptor (beta chain). The specificity of this receptor is unknown. Per-nucleotide qualities are absent, and no much larger clonotype sits a single base away. The time point label, as the study defines it: about 28 days (+/-7) after the second vaccine dose. AZD1222 recipients whose second dose came at about 4 weeks and those whose second dose came at about 12 weeks were combined into one group, since spike-specific TCR depth and breadth did not differ between the two schedules. Vaccinee samples were obtained from the UK trials COV001 and COV002, which included a single-blind randomized controlled phase 2/3 trial of AZD1222 (ChAdOx1 nCoV-19) in healthy adults. For TCRbeta chain sequencing, PBMC samples from trial participants were taken at day 0 and at day 28 after the second dose. Reading from cysteine to phenylalanine, the CDR3 counts 15 amino acids. Here the CDR3 DNA is all that survives: 45 bases in frame from base 1. CDR1 and CDR2 were assigned from the germline V gene (reference sequence) as LNHDA and SQIVND. V is cut back by 5 bases and J by 3 bases, with 3 bases in the junction unmatched.

These data are taken from a study of T cell responses to AZD1222 COVID-19 vaccine (dated by TCRdb to the early 2020s). Broadly, across the study: A total of more than 230 trial participants underwent TCR sequencing, of whom 200 to 220 received two doses of AZD1222 and approximately 25 received two doses of the MenACWY control vaccine. Trial participants were enrolled into age subgroups of 18-55, 56-69 and 70-plus years, which contained 148, 28 and 57 TCR-sequenced participants, respectively. Results and caveats for the whole study, not just this receptor: No day 14 peak-response samples were available, so repertoires were characterized only after the peak T cell response. Most participants were white British and females outnumbered males, and the authors suggested that clonal diversity may have been underestimated. Conclusions about previously exposed vaccinees were limited because only 5 or 6 AZD1222 recipients were SARS-CoV-2 seropositive at baseline. Reportedly, close to half of the unique spike-specific TCRs recognized epitopes lying outside the regions that are mutated in the B.1.351 and B.1.1.7 variants. After two AZD1222 doses, spike-specific TCR breadth and depth were significantly higher than at day 0 and than in MenACWY recipients. The vaccine-associated CD4 TCRs covered the entire spike protein, and the dominant responses fell in regions 160-218 and 743-854. The 56-69-year group was small, and its depth increase did not reach significance, likely because of low power.

The CDR3 regions of human TCRbeta chains were analyzed by immunosequencing. As for the original processing: TCRs in the repertoires were matched against a reference library of SARS-CoV-2-specific TCRs that had been generated with the MIRA antigen-specificity platform. Breadth was defined as the fraction of unique TCRs that were SARS-CoV-2-associated, and depth was defined as the fraction of total T cells that were SARS-CoV-2-associated. Using the MIRA data, every spike-specific TCR was mapped to the spike region that the TCR reacted to and assigned to either a CD4 or a CD8 class. Log10-transformed breadth and depth values were compared by one-way ANOVA with Sidak's multiple comparisons tests. Here the immuneACCESS table is served through TCRdb, limited to in-frame sequences with V and J called. Missing clones are a known gap in these copies; in checked studies unresolved V genes cover under half, and the rest lacks a known reason. V and J calls plus clone size are reproduced from that table; the DNA served to infer D and trimming. Across this sample there are tens of thousands of clones, with about 85% seen only once. Of the sample, 4.5% falls within the top ten clones.

The sequence came from an adult who received the AZD1222 COVID-19 vaccine. The V and J segments used are TRBV19 and TRBJ2-1, and TRBD2 matches 11 of the central bases. The sequenced sample was peripheral blood, obtained 28 days after the second AZD1222 dose. The DNA sequence is given as TGTGCCAGTAGTGTGACTAGCGGGGACTACAATGAGCAGTTCTTC. This yields the protein CASSVTSGDYNEQFF.